Listed below are T cell receptor beta chains from one sample, sequenced in a study of shared clonotypes between healthy human individuals. Sequenced by immunoSEQ multiplex PCR; TCRdb stores in-frame clones only, minus some. The table shows about 560,000 clones, with around three quarters occurring only once. The source material was PBMCs. The receptors shown here come from a woman in her forties in good health. Some clones in this sample may be carry-over from other donors' samples. The CDR3 runs from the conserved cysteine through the conserved F or W. The order of the fields is D gene, V gene, J gene, clone size, CDR3 DNA, CDR3 protein. The D gene is left open where the match is weak. Expanded clones get a size class; other rows say once, few or many, or leave the size out.

D: -
V: TRBV4-2
J: TRBJ2-5
size: -
DNA: TGTGCCAGCAGCCAAGATGTCGACCAAGAGACCCAGTACTTC
CDR3: CASSQDVDQETQYF

D: -
V: TRBV5-5
J: TRBJ1-5
size: -
DNA: TGTGCCAGCAGCTTGGTGGGCAATCAGCCCCAGCATTTT
CDR3: CASSLVGNQPQHF

D: TRBD2
V: TRBV14
J: TRBJ2-7
size: -
DNA: TGTGCCAGCACGGCGGGAGCATTTCGCGAGCAGTACTTC
CDR3: CASTAGAFREQYF

D: -
V: TRBV30
J: TRBJ2-7
size: many
DNA: TGTGCCTGGAAATGGACCACTTTGACGTACGAGCAGTACTTC
CDR3: CAWKWTTLTYEQYF

D: TRBD1
V: TRBV6-6
J: TRBJ2-1
size: -
DNA: TGTGCCAGCAGTAACCGGGACAGGGCAATCAATGAGCAGTTCTTC
CDR3: CASSNRDRAINEQFF

D: -
V: TRBV20-1
J: TRBJ1-1
size: -
DNA: TGCAGTGCTAGAGTTGAAGCTTTCTTT
CDR3: CSARVEAFF

D: -
V: TRBV6-1
J: TRBJ2-5
size: -
DNA: TGTGCCAGCAGCCTTACCCTCCAAGAGACCCAGTACTTC
CDR3: CASSLTLQETQYF

D: -
V: TRBV5-4
J: TRBJ1-5
size: -
DNA: TGTGCCAGCAGCTCTGAGGGGGGCAATCAGCCCCAGCATTTT
CDR3: CASSSEGGNQPQHF

D: -
V: TRBV6-5
J: TRBJ1-5
size: -
DNA: TGTGCCAGCAGTTACTCGATGGGGGCCGGTCAGCCCCAGCATTTT
CDR3: CASSYSMGAGQPQHF

D: -
V: TRBV19
J: TRBJ1-2
size: -
DNA: TGTGCCAGTAATGTCTGGGGTACGGACTATGGCTACACCTTC
CDR3: CASNVWGTDYGYTF

D: TRBD1
V: TRBV10-2
J: TRBJ1-2
size: many
DNA: TGCGCCAGCATGAAAGACAGGGTTTATGGCTACACCTTC
CDR3: CASMKDRVYGYTF

D: TRBD1
V: TRBV30
J: TRBJ2-7
size: -
DNA: TGTGCCTGGAGTGTGGAGACAGGGCGGTACGAGCAGTACTTC
CDR3: CAWSVETGRYEQYF

D: -
V: TRBV19
J: TRBJ1-3
size: many
DNA: TGTGCCAGTAGCCCCCGTGGCCCTAGCTCTGGAAACACCATATATTTT
CDR3: CASSPRGPSSGNTIYF

D: -
V: TRBV5-1
J: TRBJ1-3
size: -
DNA: TGCGCCAGCAGCAAGACGGATAACTCTGGAAACACCATATATTTT
CDR3: CASSKTDNSGNTIYF

D: -
V: TRBV5-6
J: TRBJ2-1
size: -
DNA: TGTGCCAGCAGCCCACTCGGGGGACGGAACGACAATGAGCAGTTCTTC
CDR3: CASSPLGGRNDNEQFF

D: TRBD2
V: TRBV6-4
J: TRBJ2-2
size: -
DNA: TGTGCCAGCAGTGTACGCGCGGGAGGGCCCGCCGGGGAGCTGTTTTTT
CDR3: CASSVRAGGPAGELFF

D: -
V: TRBV18
J: TRBJ2-5
size: -
DNA: TGTGCCAGCTCACCAACAATCCCGGGAGTAGGGGAGACCCAGTACTTC
CDR3: CASSPTIPGVGETQYF

D: TRBD2
V: TRBV5-1
J: TRBJ2-1
size: -
DNA: TGCGCCAGCAGCTTGGGGGGACTAGTCTCCTCCCCGCAGTTCTTC
CDR3: CASSLGGLVSSPQFF

D: TRBD2
V: TRBV15
J: TRBJ2-7
size: -
DNA: TGTGCCACCAGCAGAGATTGGGGGACTAGCGGGATAAGGCCCTACGAGCAGTACTTC
CDR3: CATSRDWGTSGIRPYEQYF

D: TRBD1
V: TRBV7-2
J: TRBJ1-1
size: -
DNA: TGTGCCAGCAGCCAGAGGACAGGTGTGAACACTGAAGCTTTCTTT
CDR3: CASSQRTGVNTEAFF

D: -
V: TRBV9
J: TRBJ2-1
size: -
DNA: TGTGCCAGCAGCGTAGAGGGGGGAGGGCCTGATGAGCAGTTCTTC
CDR3: CASSVEGGGPDEQFF

D: -
V: TRBV5-8
J: TRBJ1-1
size: -
DNA: TGTGCCAGCAGCCCGGGTAGTGGTGAAGCTTTCTTT
CDR3: CASSPGSGEAFF

D: -
V: TRBV9
J: TRBJ2-5
size: few
DNA: TGTGCCAGCAGCGTAGTGGACGGAGGAGAGACCCAGTACTTC
CDR3: CASSVVDGGETQYF

D: TRBD2
V: TRBV18
J: TRBJ2-1
size: -
DNA: TGTGCCAGCTCTCGTCCTAGCGGGAGGGTAACCAATGAGCAGTTCTTC
CDR3: CASSRPSGRVTNEQFF

D: TRBD2
V: TRBV5-4
J: TRBJ2-3
size: -
DNA: TGTGCCAGCAGCCCCGGGACTAGCGGGAGGACAGATACGCAGTATTTT
CDR3: CASSPGTSGRTDTQYF

D: TRBD2
V: TRBV6-6
J: TRBJ2-5
size: once
DNA: TGTGCCAGCAGCCGCACCCGACTAGCGGGGCAAGAGACCCAGTACTTC
CDR3: CASSRTRLAGQETQYF

D: TRBD2
V: TRBV5-1
J: TRBJ2-3
size: -
DNA: TGCGCCAGCAGCTTGGAAGGACTAGCTTACACAGATACGCAGTATTTT
CDR3: CASSLEGLAYTDTQYF

D: TRBD1
V: TRBV5-1
J: TRBJ2-5
size: -
DNA: TGCGCCAGCAGCTTGGGGACAGGAGAGACCCAGTACTTC
CDR3: CASSLGTGETQYF

D: -
V: TRBV10-3
J: TRBJ2-5
size: -
DNA: TGTGCCATCAGTGCCAGGGGACAGACCCAGTACTTC
CDR3: CAISARGQTQYF

D: TRBD1
V: TRBV30
J: TRBJ2-5
size: -
DNA: TGTGCCTGGAGTGTAGGGCAGGGGGCGAATTACCAGGAGACCCAGTACTTC
CDR3: CAWSVGQGANYQETQYF

D: TRBD2
V: TRBV11-2
J: TRBJ2-7
size: -
DNA: TGTGCCAGCAGCGCTAGCGGGAGAGTATACGAGCAGTACTTC
CDR3: CASSASGRVYEQYF